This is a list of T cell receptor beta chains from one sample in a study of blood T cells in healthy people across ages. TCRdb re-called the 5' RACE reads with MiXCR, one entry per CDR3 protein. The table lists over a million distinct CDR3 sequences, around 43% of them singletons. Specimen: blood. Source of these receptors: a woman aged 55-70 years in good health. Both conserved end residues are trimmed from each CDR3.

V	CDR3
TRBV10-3	ASGEGADTQY
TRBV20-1	SASPMTGGPQRGNEQF
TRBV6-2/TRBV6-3	ASSFAGGRSNQPQH
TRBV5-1	ASSLDPGLASHEQF
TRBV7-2	ASSLDRRPAGEQF
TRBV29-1	SILGEEAGYT
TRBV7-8	ASSLDRESAKNIQY
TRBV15	ATAGFSKETQY
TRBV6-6	ASTWTSGGAETQY
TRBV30	AWSVGQPNEKLF